This passage covers 19 T cell receptor beta chains from one sample sequenced in a study of T cells in Graves' hyperthyroidism and ophthalmopathy (dated by TCRdb to between 2018 and 2021). Library preparation used multiplex PCR. Sequencing was performed on an Illumina HiSeq 2000. The TCR beta CDR3 regions were amplified from the RNA transcripts. The first round of RT-PCR for the TCR CDR3 was performed with the HTBI primer set and the Qiagen OneStep RT-PCR kit. TCRdb redid the processing of the public reads, applying fastp at Q25 and MiXCR, and retained in-frame beta chains. Each entry merges the rows of one CDR3 protein and shows their most common DNA and genes. For this sample there are roughly 250,000 distinct CDR3 sequences; roughly 22% appear just once. The leading ten clones occupy 50% to 75% of the sample. The specimen was blood. Receptor source: a man aged 30-40 years with Graves' ophthalmopathy.

This clonotype was found a few times. The chain recombines TRBV2 with TRBJ2-5; maybe TRBD1 (5 bases). The CDR3 extends over 16 amino acids. Trimming removed 7 bases at V and 6 bases at J, with 24 bases between. CDR1 is SNHLY, CDR2 FYNNEI, per germline. CDR3 protein: CASTEWGDPTPKTQYF. The CDR3 DNA is TGTGCCAGCACCGAATGGGGCGACCCGACGCCAAAGACCCAGTACTTC.

The sample holds a few counts of this clonotype. The chain couples TRBV28 to TRBJ2-3; 7 bases agree with TRBD2. The CDR3 length is 15 residues. Unmatched junction bases numbered 7, after V lost 3 bases and J lost 4 bases. Looked up from germline, CDR1 is MDHEN and CDR2 is SYDVKM. The CDR3, as DNA: TGTGCCAGCAGTTTCCCGCTAGCGGTATCAGATACGCAGTATTTT. This gives the protein CASSFPLAVSDTQYF.

This clonotype was seen only once. At one of its ends the junction is not consistent with the germline gene, which may arise from a read error. The J gene is TRBJ1-4, the V gene TRBV28, with TRBD1 matching 10 bases. The CDR3 covers 15 residues. From germline, CDR1 is MDHEN and CDR2 SYDVKM. Written as DNA, the CDR3 is TGTGTCAGCAGTTCTCGGACAGGGGGGAGAGAAAAACTGTTTTTT. Residues: CVSSSRTGGREKLFF.

This clonotype came up a few times. The chain uses TRBV3-1 and TRBJ2-7; 8 bases align to TRBD2. The CDR3 sequence is 12 residues long. The V gene end was trimmed by 8 bases and the J gene end by 2 bases; junction bases not matched to a gene: 2. Per the germline V gene, CDR1 is LGHDT and CDR2 is YNNKEL (reference sequence). CDR3 amino acids: CASRGGTYEQYF. The CDR3, as DNA: TGTGCCAGCCGGGGGGGCACCTACGAGCAGTACTTC.

This clonotype was detected ten times or more. This chain links TRBV2 with TRBJ2-7, with 9 bases identical to TRBD2. The ends lost 5 bases at V and 1 base at J; junction bases unmatched: 12. CDR1 SNHLY and CDR2 FYNNEI come from the germline V gene. This CDR3 has 17 residues. CDR3 coding DNA: TGTGCCAGCAGTACCCCACGACTAGCGGTATTATCCTACGAGCAGTACTTC. It encodes CASSTPRLAVLSYEQYF.

This clonotype has only a few counts. The J gene is TRBJ2-5, the V gene TRBV9; D is unresolved. CDR3 size: 12 residues. Trimming took off 3 bases at V and 5 bases at J, with 8 bases between the two ends. Germline lookup yields CDR1 SGDLS and CDR2 YYNGEE. CDR3 DNA: TGTGCCAGCAGCGCCCATGAGGAGACCCAGTACTTC. It codes for CASSAHEETQYF.

V usage is TRBV24-1 and J usage is TRBJ2-5, with 12 bases fitting TRBD2. The CDR3 covers 16 residues. Germline V gene sequence: CDR1 KGHDR, CDR2 SFDVKD. V was pared by 0 bases and J by 2 bases, with 0 bases of the junction left unmatched. The CDR3 loop reads CATSDLGTSGQETQYF. The CDR3 DNA sequence: TGTGCCACCAGTGATTTGGGGACTAGCGGGCAAGAGACCCAGTACTTC.

This clonotype was seen more than once but under ten times. The rearrangement links TRBV6-1 to TRBJ2-6; D not certain. Trimming pared 5 bases from V and 0 bases from J, leaving 8 bases between. This CDR3 comprises 15 residues. Per germline, CDR1 MNHNS and CDR2 SASEGT. The CDR3 DNA is TGTGCCAGCAGTTGGAGTGACTCTGGGGCCAACGTCCTGACTTTC. Protein product: CASSWSDSGANVLTF.

This clonotype has ten or more counts. The rearrangement uses TRBV7-2 and TRBJ2-7; D not resolved. The CDR3 has 13 amino acids. Per germline, CDR1 SGHTA and CDR2 FQGNSA. The V end was cut by 1 base, the J end by 4 bases, with 8 bases between. CDR3 protein: CASSLVARYEQYF. The CDR3 coding sequence is TGTGCCAGCAGCTTAGTGGCACGGTACGAGCAGTACTTC.

This clonotype was seen a handful of times. This chain joins TRBV7-6 and TRBJ2-3; D is ambiguous. Trimming pared 5 bases from V and 1 base from J, leaving 16 bases between. Looked up from germline, CDR1 is SGHVS and CDR2 is FNYEAQ. This CDR3 is built from 16 residues. CDR3 amino acids: CASSRRASMGTDTQYF. The CDR3 DNA is TGTGCCAGCAGCCGAAGAGCGTCCATGGGCACAGATACGCAGTATTTT.

This clonotype was observed at least ten times. The CDR3 DNA reads TGTGCCAGCAGCCTACCCGGGGCGGGCACAGATACGCAGTATTTT. Translating gives CASSLPGAGTDTQYF. The chain combines TRBV28 with TRBJ2-3; D assignment may be TRBD1 or TRBD2 (5 bases each). Germline CDR1 MDHEN, CDR2 SYDVKM. V lost 6 bases and J lost 1, with 14 bases in between. The CDR3 consists of 15 residues.

The chain joins TRBV27 to TRBJ2-1; maybe TRBD2 (6 bases). The germline CDR1 and CDR2 sequences are MNHEY and SMNVEV (reference sequence). The CDR3 totals 17 residues. The germline V and J ends were trimmed by 9 bases and 3 bases, with 24 bases remaining between them. CDR3 residues: CASALGGFGRYYNEQFF. DNA for the CDR3: TGTGCCAGTGCGCTGGGGGGTTTCGGGAGATACTACAATGAGCAGTTCTTC.

As concerns this clonotype: Compared with germline, one end of the junction differs, possibly owing to a read error. This chain joins TRBV6-1 and TRBJ2-7, with 8 bases fitting TRBD1. There are 15 residues in the CDR3. Germline V gene data show CDR1 as MNHNS and CDR2 as SASEGT. Written as DNA, the CDR3 is TGTGCCAGCAGGGAAGACAGGGGTTTTTCCTACGAGCAGTACTTC. It codes for CASREDRGFSYEQYF.

This clonotype has ten or more counts. The chain links TRBV2 to TRBJ1-2; D remains unclear. Germline loops: CDR1 SNHLY, CDR2 FYNNEI. Trimming removed 7 bases from V and 2 bases from J, with 11 bases in between. The CDR3 runs 13 residues. The CDR3 reads CASTQVTNYGYTF. The CDR3 DNA follows: TGTGCCAGCACCCAGGTGACAAACTATGGCTACACCTTC. The full variable domain, its missing parts supplied by reference TRBV2 and TRBJ1-2, is EPEVTQTPSHQVTQMGQEVILRCVPISNHLYFYWYRQILGQKVEFLVSFYNNEISEKSEIFDDQFSVERPDGSNFTLKIRSTKLEDSAMYFCASTQVTNYGYTFGSGTRLTVV.

This chain uses TRBV7-9 with TRBJ2-4; D tentatively reads TRBD1 or TRBD2 (6 bases each). Germline values: CDR1 SEHNR, CDR2 FQNEAQ (reference sequence). V shed 4 bases and J shed 1 base, with 11 bases lying between them. The CDR3 is 15 amino acids. The CDR3 here is CASSSIGGAKNIQYF. The CDR3 coding sequence is TGTGCCAGCAGCTCCATAGGGGGGGCCAAAAACATTCAGTACTTC.

This clonotype was counted a single time. The chain uses TRBV7-2 and TRBJ2-7; 7 positions match TRBD1. Germline assignment: CDR1 SGHTA and CDR2 FQGNSA. The trim removed 5 bases at V and 3 bases at J, leaving 7 bases unmatched. The CDR3 has 14 residues. The CDR3 sequence: CASSERDSRYEQYF. CDR3 coding DNA: TGTGCCAGCAGCGAACGGGACAGCCGCTACGAGCAGTACTTC.

J is TRBJ1-2 and V is TRBV19; D is ambiguous. V was shortened by 4 bases and J by 3 bases, with 15 bases between the two germline ends. This CDR3 is built from 15 residues. Germline-derived CDR1 and CDR2 are LNHDA and SQIVND (reference sequence). As DNA, the CDR3 is TGTGCCAGTAGTAAATTTGCCGGGCAGGACTATGGCTACACCTTC. Amino acids: CASSKFAGQDYGYTF.

This rearrangement joins TRBV18 to TRBJ2-3; a possible D gene is TRBD2 (7 bases). Germline values: CDR1 KGHSH, CDR2 LQKENI. The CDR3 spans 16 residues. V lost 2 bases and J 0 bases, leaving 12 bases between the germline ends. The CDR3 DNA reads TGTGCCAGCTCACCATGGGAGGGGGTGAGCACAGATACGCAGTATTTT. Residues: CASSPWEGVSTDTQYF.

The chain employs TRBV19 and TRBJ1-6, with 7 bases aligning to TRBD1. CDR1 is LNHDA, CDR2 SQIVND, per germline (reference sequence). The CDR3 runs to 12 residues. The V segment lost 5 bases and the J segment 14 bases; nucleotides outside the gene matches: 6. CDR3 in amino acids: CASSPRQGSLHF. In nucleotides, the CDR3 is TGTGCCAGTAGTCCGCGACAGGGATCCCTCCACTTT.